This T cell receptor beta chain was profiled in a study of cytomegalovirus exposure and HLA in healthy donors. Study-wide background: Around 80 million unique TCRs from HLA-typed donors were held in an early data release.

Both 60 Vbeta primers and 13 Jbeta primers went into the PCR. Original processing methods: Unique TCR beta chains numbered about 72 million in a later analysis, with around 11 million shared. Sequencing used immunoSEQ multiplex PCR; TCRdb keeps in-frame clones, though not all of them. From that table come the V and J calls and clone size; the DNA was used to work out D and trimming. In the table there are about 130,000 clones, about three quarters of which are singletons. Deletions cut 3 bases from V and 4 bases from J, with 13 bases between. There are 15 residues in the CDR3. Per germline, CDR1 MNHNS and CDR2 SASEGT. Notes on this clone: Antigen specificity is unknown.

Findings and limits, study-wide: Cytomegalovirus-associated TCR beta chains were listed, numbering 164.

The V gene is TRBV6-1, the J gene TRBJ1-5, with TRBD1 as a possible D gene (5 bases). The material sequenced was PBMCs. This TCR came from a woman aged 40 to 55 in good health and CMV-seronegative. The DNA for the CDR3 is TGTGCCAGCAGTGAGGTAGGGGTTGGTAATCAGCCCCAGCATTTT. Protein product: CASSEVGVGNQPQHF.